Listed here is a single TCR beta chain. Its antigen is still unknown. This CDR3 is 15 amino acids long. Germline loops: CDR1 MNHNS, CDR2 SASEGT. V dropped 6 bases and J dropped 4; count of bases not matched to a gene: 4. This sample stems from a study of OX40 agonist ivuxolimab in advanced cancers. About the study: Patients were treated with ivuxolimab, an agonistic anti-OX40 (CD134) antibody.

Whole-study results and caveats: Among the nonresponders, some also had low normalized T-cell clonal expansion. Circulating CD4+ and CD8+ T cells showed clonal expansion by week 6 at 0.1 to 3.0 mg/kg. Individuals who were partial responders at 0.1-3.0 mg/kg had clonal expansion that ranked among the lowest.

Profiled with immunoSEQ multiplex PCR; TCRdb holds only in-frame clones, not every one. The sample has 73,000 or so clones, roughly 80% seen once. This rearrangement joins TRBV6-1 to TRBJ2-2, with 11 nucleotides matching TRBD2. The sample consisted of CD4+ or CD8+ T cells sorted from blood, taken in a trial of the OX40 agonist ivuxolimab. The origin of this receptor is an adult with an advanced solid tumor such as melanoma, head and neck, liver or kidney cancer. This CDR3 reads CASRPLAGATGELFF. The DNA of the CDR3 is TGTGCCAGCAGGCCACTAGCGGGGGCCACCGGGGAGCTGTTTTTT.